These T cell receptor beta chains were read from a single sample in a study of cytomegalovirus exposure and HLA in healthy donors. TCRdb keeps only in-frame clones here, not all; method: immunoSEQ multiplex PCR. The table includes over 100,000 clones, roughly 72% detected once. Sample: PBMCs. The receptors derive from a woman aged 18-30 years in good health and CMV-seropositive. CDR3s include the opening cysteine and the closing phenylalanine or tryptophan. Fields, in order: clone size, J gene, V gene, D gene, CDR3 DNA, CDR3 protein. A D gene is named only where the DNA matches it firmly. Not every row has a clone size; where given, it reads once, few, many or a size class.

abundance: once; j_gene: TRBJ2-1; v_gene: TRBV7-6; d_gene: TRBD1; CDR3nt: TGTGCCAGCAGCTTAGCGTGGACAGGGGACAATGAGCAGTTCTTC; CDR3aa: CASSLAWTGDNEQFF
abundance: few; j_gene: TRBJ2-3; v_gene: TRBV11-3; d_gene: -; CDR3nt: TGTGCCAGCAGCTTAGGAGGGCATACAGATACGCAGTATTTT; CDR3aa: CASSLGGHTDTQYF
abundance: -; j_gene: TRBJ2-7; v_gene: TRBV7-3; d_gene: -; CDR3nt: TGTGCCAGCAGCTCAAGCGGAGGGGTGGGAGAGCAGTACTTC; CDR3aa: CASSSSGGVGEQYF
abundance: -; j_gene: TRBJ1-5; v_gene: TRBV28; d_gene: -; CDR3nt: TGTGCCAGCAGTTTATTCCGGGGTATCAGCAATCAGCCCCAGCATTTT; CDR3aa: CASSLFRGISNQPQHF
abundance: -; j_gene: TRBJ2-1; v_gene: TRBV2; d_gene: TRBD2; CDR3nt: TGTGCCAGCAGCGTGGGACTAGCGCAAAACAATGAGCAGTTCTTC; CDR3aa: CASSVGLAQNNEQFF
abundance: -; j_gene: TRBJ1-1; v_gene: TRBV28; d_gene: TRBD1; CDR3nt: TGTGCCAGCAGTAACGAAGACAGGGACACTGAAGCTTTCTTT; CDR3aa: CASSNEDRDTEAFF
abundance: -; j_gene: TRBJ2-5; v_gene: TRBV5-1; d_gene: -; CDR3nt: TGCGCCAGCAGCCTGGGACTTCAGACCCAAGAGACCCAGTACTTC; CDR3aa: CASSLGLQTQETQYF
abundance: -; j_gene: TRBJ1-1; v_gene: TRBV27; d_gene: -; CDR3nt: TGTGCCAGCGCCCCTGCGGGGAACACTGAAGCTTTCTTT; CDR3aa: CASAPAGNTEAFF
abundance: -; j_gene: TRBJ1-2; v_gene: TRBV19; d_gene: -; CDR3nt: TGTGCCAGTAGTAGCCTTGAGGCGGTCCTCGGCTACACCTTC; CDR3aa: CASSSLEAVLGYTF
abundance: once; j_gene: TRBJ2-6; v_gene: TRBV30; d_gene: TRBD1; CDR3nt: TGTGCCTGGGGACAGGGGAGTGGGGCCAACGTCCTGACTTTC; CDR3aa: CAWGQGSGANVLTF
abundance: -; j_gene: TRBJ1-4; v_gene: TRBV19; d_gene: -; CDR3nt: TGTGCCAGTAGTATGTTTCAGACTAATGAAAAACTGTTTTTT; CDR3aa: CASSMFQTNEKLFF
abundance: once; j_gene: TRBJ2-5; v_gene: TRBV7-2; d_gene: TRBD1; CDR3nt: TGTGCCAGCAGCTCCGGGACAGGGGGCCGGGAGACCCAGTACTTC; CDR3aa: CASSSGTGGRETQYF
abundance: -; j_gene: TRBJ2-7; v_gene: TRBV28; d_gene: -; CDR3nt: TGTGCCAGCAGGACGCGAGACAGGACCTACGAGCAGTACTTC; CDR3aa: CASRTRDRTYEQYF
abundance: medium-sized; j_gene: TRBJ2-7; v_gene: TRBV6-1; d_gene: -; CDR3nt: TGTGCCAGCAGTCCTTATTACGAGCAGTACTTC; CDR3aa: CASSPYYEQYF
abundance: -; j_gene: TRBJ1-1; v_gene: TRBV28; d_gene: -; CDR3nt: TGTGCCAGCAGTTTGAAGCAGACTATGAACACTGAAGCTTTCTTT; CDR3aa: CASSLKQTMNTEAFF